The subject of this entry is one T cell receptor (beta chain). The antigen is not known. Germline V gene lookup returns CDR1 SGHNT and CDR2 YYREEE (reference sequence). The length of the CDR3 is 13 residues. V was clipped by 4 bases and J by 4 bases, with 11 bases between them. Semi-nested PCR with Nested Universal Primer A followed constant-region reverse priming of full-length variable regions. TCRdb reanalysed the 5' RACE reads using MiXCR and keeps one entry per CDR3 protein. The table lists under 60,000 distinct CDR3 sequences, roughly 30% of them singletons. Overall study findings and caveats: Tumor-infiltrating Treg TCR alpha and beta sequences overlapped most with tumor naive CD4+ T cells, then blood naive. Tumor memory CD4+ T cell TCR gene usage was found to cluster with blood and lymph node memory CD4+ cells and with lymph node naive CD4+ cells.

CD25-based Treg depletion was applied to purified naive CD4+ T cells. The specimen was naive CD4+ T cells sorted from blood. As to subset: naive CD4+ T cells, CD4+CD45RA+CD25-. The chain couples TRBV5-4 to TRBJ1-1; D not certain. This TCR derives from a female donor with breast cancer. The CDR3 is CASSARASTEAFF. The CDR3 DNA follows: TGTGCCAGCAGCGCCCGAGCGAGCACTGAAGCTTTCTTT.